The clone carrying this T cell receptor beta chain was counted between two and nine times. Its antigen remains unknown. This sample stems from a study of T-cell reconstitution after alpha-beta-depleted transplantation in children. Study-wide results and limits: Where some patients showed high TCRbeta diversity at day 60, it came from recipient T cells and thymic progenitors that had survived. Diversity and T-cell counts at one year after transplant derived mostly from new T cells. The study reportedly traced alpha-beta T cells about two months after transplant to several hundred expanded graft clones.

The germline V gene encodes CDR1 ENHRY and CDR2 SYGVKD. There are 16 residues in the CDR3. After removal of 2 bases from V and 3 bases from J, the junction contained 5 bases not matched to a gene. Unique molecular identifiers featured in how the TCRbeta library was prepared. TCRdb re-analysed the PCR reads in MiXCR, keeping a single row per CDR3 protein. The sample consists of fewer than 700,000 distinct CDR3 sequences, approximately 12% of them appearing once. This sequence was found in a male patient between 10 and 17 years old who had a stem cell transplant for acute myeloid leukemia, so the T cells may come from the graft donor. The source material was PBMCs, mostly from graft donor cells, sampled 360 days after TCRalphabeta/CD19-depleted stem cell transplant. This chain links TRBV10-3 with TRBJ2-7, with 12 bases aligning to TRBD2. The CDR3 is CAISERTSGKFYEQYF. CDR3 bases: TGTGCCATCAGTGAGCGGACTAGCGGGAAGTTCTACGAGCAGTACTTC.